The rows below give T cell receptor beta chains drawn from one sample of a study of Ad26.COV2.S vaccination and SARS-CoV-2 variants. The data were produced by immunoSEQ multiplex PCR, yet TCRdb's version contains in-frame clones alone and is incomplete. Among 250,000 or so clones, 87% were seen once, and the ten largest hold roughly 3%. The sequences come from peripheral blood, collected in a trial of Ad26.COV2.S vaccine versus placebo. Every receptor here comes from a person between 18 and 60 years old who received the Ad26.COV2.S COVID-19 vaccine or a placebo. CDR3s include the opening cysteine and the closing phenylalanine or tryptophan. Fields, in order: V gene, clone size, J gene, CDR3 protein. Size is stated for part of the rows, as once, few or many counts, or as a class when the clone is expanded.

V: TRBV6-5; size: -; J: TRBJ2-1; CDR3: CASSPGLAGPHEQFF
V: TRBV5-5; size: -; J: TRBJ2-7; CDR3: CASSLQGATLLEQYF
V: TRBV2; size: -; J: TRBJ2-2; CDR3: CASTPGQNTGELFF
V: TRBV6-5; size: -; J: TRBJ1-1; CDR3: CASRTGSRLTEAFF
V: TRBV7-9; size: -; J: TRBJ2-1; CDR3: CASSLAGRSTEQFF
V: TRBV7-3; size: -; J: TRBJ2-7; CDR3: CASSLGLGSNYEQYF
V: TRBV7-2; size: -; J: TRBJ1-1; CDR3: CASSLREGITEAFF
V: TRBV27; size: -; J: TRBJ1-4; CDR3: CATGGGYLGEKLFF
V: TRBV24-1; size: few; J: TRBJ1-5; CDR3: CATSVGTSNQPQHF
V: TRBV6-1; size: -; J: TRBJ2-1; CDR3: CASSESSGRVDEQFF
V: TRBV29-1; size: -; J: TRBJ1-1; CDR3: CSAGTGGTEAFF
V: TRBV13; size: -; J: TRBJ2-5; CDR3: CASSSGNGTQYF
V: TRBV5-1; size: -; J: TRBJ2-7; CDR3: CASSPEGYEQYF
V: TRBV12-3/TRBV12-4; size: -; J: TRBJ2-7; CDR3: CANDRVPYEQYF
V: TRBV29-1; size: once; J: TRBJ2-3; CDR3: CSVEPVDTQYF
V: TRBV5-1; size: -; J: TRBJ2-1; CDR3: CASGQGFVGTDEQFF
V: TRBV19; size: -; J: TRBJ1-5; CDR3: CASSPGSNQPQHF
V: TRBV4-3; size: few; J: TRBJ1-1; CDR3: CASSQRGAGPTEAFF
V: TRBV4-2; size: -; J: TRBJ1-2; CDR3: CASSQGTVANYGYTF
V: TRBV23-1; size: -; J: TRBJ1-2; CDR3: CASSQSFVTGGDGDGYTF
V: TRBV4-3; size: -; J: TRBJ2-1; CDR3: CASSQGLAGDNEQFF
V: TRBV27; size: -; J: TRBJ2-2; CDR3: CASSFGVVTGELFF
V: TRBV7-3; size: -; J: TRBJ1-1; CDR3: CASSLSRNTEAFF
V: TRBV4-1; size: few; J: TRBJ2-2; CDR3: CASSYGRYLTRANTGELFF
V: TRBV15; size: -; J: TRBJ2-1; CDR3: CATSRDPAYNEQFF
V: TRBV11-2; size: once; J: TRBJ2-2; CDR3: CASSHRGQGGTGELFF
V: TRBV7-6; size: -; J: TRBJ1-1; CDR3: CASSLTGEGTEAFF
V: TRBV13; size: few; J: TRBJ2-5; CDR3: CASSFGGLAGGRETQYF
V: TRBV7-9; size: -; J: TRBJ2-4; CDR3: CASSLGVNLAKNIQYF
V: TRBV7-9; size: -; J: TRBJ2-7; CDR3: CASSLALPRGPGYEQYF
V: TRBV19; size: -; J: TRBJ1-2; CDR3: CASSFGQGAHGYTF
V: TRBV5-1; size: -; J: TRBJ2-2; CDR3: CASSLGWGANTGELFF
V: TRBV9; size: -; J: TRBJ2-1; CDR3: CASSGGLADNEQFF
V: TRBV4-2; size: -; J: TRBJ2-3; CDR3: CASSQTGQGNTDTQYF
V: TRBV4-3; size: -; J: TRBJ2-1; CDR3: CASSQLTKNEQFF
V: TRBV6-5; size: -; J: TRBJ1-2; CDR3: CASSYSGGDGYTF
V: TRBV7-2; size: once; J: TRBJ1-4; CDR3: CASSRGQGGDEKLFF
V: TRBV6-2/TRBV6-3; size: -; J: TRBJ1-2; CDR3: CASSPDSSNYGYTF
V: TRBV3-1/TRBV3-2; size: once; J: TRBJ2-5; CDR3: CASSPPPSGSGETQYF
V: TRBV19; size: -; J: TRBJ2-6; CDR3: CASSNDRAGANVLTF
V: TRBV5-1; size: few; J: TRBJ1-1; CDR3: CASRRTGDEAFF
V: TRBV7-9; size: once; J: TRBJ2-1; CDR3: CASSLAKGDEQFF
V: TRBV4-2; size: -; J: TRBJ1-3; CDR3: CASSQDLTSGNTIYF
V: TRBV5-4; size: -; J: TRBJ2-1; CDR3: CASSLVGSRSNEQFF
V: TRBV4-3; size: -; J: TRBJ2-3; CDR3: CASSQVNTDTQYF
V: TRBV6-1; size: few; J: TRBJ1-5; CDR3: CASSEPARGPGQPQHF
V: TRBV18; size: -; J: TRBJ1-2; CDR3: CASSPLRELYGYTF
V: TRBV6-5; size: -; J: TRBJ1-4; CDR3: CASSHRGPGEKLFF
V: TRBV30; size: -; J: TRBJ2-3; CDR3: CAWSVLGYTDTQYF
V: TRBV4-3; size: many; J: TRBJ1-6; CDR3: CASSQRDSQSPLHF
V: TRBV4-2; size: -; J: TRBJ2-1; CDR3: CASSQVLGGRNNEQFF
V: TRBV3-1/TRBV3-2; size: -; J: TRBJ2-2; CDR3: CASSQFSGNTGELFF
V: TRBV21-1; size: -; J: TRBJ1-4; CDR3: CASSKTGTGARWNEKLFF